The 16 T cell receptor beta chains presented below share a single source sample, sequenced in a study of shared clonotypes between healthy human individuals. Repertoires were generated with immunoSEQ multiplex PCR, while TCRdb's copy carries only in-frame clones and drops some. The sample contains nearly 500,000 clones, 60% to 85% of which appear only once. The specimen was PBMCs. These receptors all stem from a woman in her thirties or forties in good health. Some clones in this sample may be carry-over from other donors' samples.

This sequence joins TRBV30 and TRBJ2-3; 12 positions agree with TRBD2. CDR3 length: 17 amino acids. CDR1 is GTSNPN, CDR2 SVGIG, per germline (reference sequence). With 3 bases clipped from V and 0 bases from J, the junction kept 7 bases outside the gene matches. The CDR3 sequence is CAWRRLAGAMSTDTQYF. The CDR3 bases are TGTGCCTGGAGGCGACTAGCGGGAGCAATGAGCACAGATACGCAGTATTTT.

This sequence joins TRBV7-2 and TRBJ2-1; 10 nucleotides line up with TRBD2. Germline V gene data show CDR1 as SGHTA and CDR2 as FQGNSA. The V and J ends lost 6 bases and 10 bases, in that order; junction bases with no gene match: 3. CDR3 size: 12 residues. The CDR3 is CASRLAGWEQFF. The CDR3 nucleotides are TGTGCCAGCAGACTAGCGGGATGGGAGCAGTTCTTC.

This sequence joins TRBV19 and TRBJ1-4, with D uncertain. Germline values: CDR1 LNHDA, CDR2 SQIVND (reference sequence). CDR3 length: 13 residues. V was shortened by 6 bases and J by 4 bases, with 9 bases between the two germline ends. CDR3 amino acids: CASREGGNEKLFF. In DNA form, the CDR3 reads TGTGCCAGTAGGGAGGGAGGTAATGAAAAACTGTTTTTT. Full variable domain (rest looked up from reference TRBV19 and TRBJ1-4): DGGITQSPKYLFRKEGQNVTLSCEQNLNHDAMYWYRQDPGQGLRLIYYSQIVNDFQKGDIAEGYSVSREKKESFPLTVTSAQKNPTAFYLCASREGGNEKLFFGSGTQLSVL.

V usage is TRBV10-3 and J usage is TRBJ2-2; 13 bases fit TRBD2. The V and J ends lost 10 bases and 6 bases, in that order; junction bases with no gene match: 11. The germline V gene has CDR1 ENHRY and CDR2 SYGVKD. CDR3 length equals 16 residues. The CDR3 region is CATRTSGSIGAGELFF. The CDR3 coding sequence is TGTGCCACGAGGACTAGCGGGAGTATTGGGGCCGGGGAGCTGTTTTTT.

The rearrangement links TRBV18 to TRBJ2-2; 8 bases are a match to TRBD1. The V gene's germline CDR1 is KGHSH and CDR2 LQKENI. V gave up 6 bases and J gave up 3 bases; unmatched junction bases: 6. The CDR3 spans 15 residues. The CDR3 DNA reads TGTGCCAGCTCGATACAGGGGGTGGACACCGGGGAGCTGTTTTTT. Protein product: CASSIQGVDTGELFF. The full variable domain, completed using reference TRBV18 and TRBJ2-2, is NAGVMQNPRHLVRRRGQEARLRCSPMKGHSHVYWYRQLPEEGLKFMVYLQKENIIDESGMPKERFSAEFPKEGPSILRIQQVVRGDSAAYFCASSIQGVDTGELFFGEGSRLTVL.

As regards this clone: A far larger clone is only one base removed, so a read error is likely. This chain joins TRBV19 and TRBJ1-1; D is possibly TRBD1 (6 bases). V lost 7 bases, J lost 3 bases, and 15 bases lay in between. Germline V CDR1 and CDR2: LNHDA, SQIVND (reference sequence). The CDR3 has 14 amino acids. CDR3 amino acids: CASTWDTAYTEAFF. Written as DNA, the CDR3 is TGTGCCAGTACCTGGGACACGGCGTACACTGAAGCTTTCTTT.

The chain recombines TRBV7-9 with TRBJ2-6, with 12 bases that match TRBD1. J gave up 2 bases and V 7 bases, and 6 bases lay outside the gene matches. CDR1 SEHNR and CDR2 FQNEAQ come from the germline V gene (reference sequence). The length of the CDR3 is 17 residues. For the CDR3, the DNA is TGTGCCAGCAACCCCGGGACAGGGGGCGCTGGGGCCAACGTCCTGACTTTC. This translates into CASNPGTGGAGANVLTF. Full variable domain (remainder filled in from reference TRBV7-9 and TRBJ2-6): DTGVSQNPRHKITKRGQNVTFRCDPISEHNRLYWYRQTLGQGPEFLTYFQNEAQLEKSRLLSDRFSAERPKGSFSTLEIQRTEQGDSAMYLCASNPGTGGAGANVLTFGAGSRLTVL.

This sequence joins TRBV4-3 and TRBJ2-7; D unclear. Trimming took 1 base from V and 7 from J, leaving 17 bases between them. This CDR3 contains 15 residues. Germline CDR1 is LGHNA and CDR2 is YSLEER. CDR3 in DNA: TGCGCCAGCAGCCAAGCTACCCGTCCCGGCGGTGAGCAGTACTTC. It translates to CASSQATRPGGEQYF.

This clone was counted only a few times. V and J are TRBV10-3 and TRBJ2-7; D assignment may be TRBD1 or TRBD2 (6 bases each). Between the trimmed V and J ends, which lost 6 bases and 3 bases, there was a span of 18 bases. The V gene's germline CDR1 is ENHRY and CDR2 SYGVKD. This CDR3 comprises 15 residues. This CDR3 is CAIRSGDLRIYEQYF. CDR3 DNA: TGTGCCATCAGGTCAGGGGACTTGCGTATCTACGAGCAGTACTTC.

V is TRBV27 and J is TRBJ2-4, with TRBD1 matching 9 bases. This CDR3 comprises 15 residues. The V and J ends lost 4 bases and 8 bases, in that order; junction bases with no gene match: 9. Germline values: CDR1 MNHEY, CDR2 SMNVEV (reference sequence). CDR3: CASSSGTGKGDIQYF. In DNA form, the CDR3 reads TGTGCCAGCAGTTCGGGGACAGGGAAGGGGGACATTCAGTACTTC.

In the case of this clone: Other DNA sequences in this sample translate to the same CDR3. The chain is built from TRBV10-3 and TRBJ2-2, with 7 bases identical to TRBD2. This CDR3 is built from 17 residues. The germline CDR1 and CDR2 sequences are ENHRY and SYGVKD. J lost 0 bases, V lost 0 bases, and 4 bases had no gene match. CDR3: CAISESGLAANTGELFF. CDR3 bases: TGTGCCATCAGTGAGTCGGGTCTAGCGGCGAACACCGGGGAGCTGTTTTTT.

The gene calls are TRBV6-5 and TRBJ2-1; 7 nucleotides align to TRBD2. The CDR3 spans 11 residues. Germline CDR1 reads MNHEY; CDR2 reads SVGAGI. V trimming: 10 bases; J trimming: 5 bases; junction bases outside the gene matches: 2. The CDR3 DNA follows: TGTGCCATACGGGGGGACAATGAGCAGTTCTTC. This sequence encodes CAIRGDNEQFF.

The J gene is TRBJ1-5, the V gene TRBV4-2, with D maybe TRBD1 (5 bases). Germline values: CDR1 LGHNA, CDR2 YNFKEQ. This CDR3 is 16 amino acids long. V dropped 0 bases and J dropped 6 bases, with 15 bases sitting between them. The CDR3 DNA reads TGTGCCAGCAGCCAAGAAACCGGCAGGGTGGGTCAGCCCCAGCATTTT. Its translation is CASSQETGRVGQPQHF.

This clone was observed once. For the CDR3, the DNA is TGTGCCAGCAGTTACTCCCCGCGGGCGGGGCCTGAAGCTTTCTTT. This encodes CASSYSPRAGPEAFF. V is TRBV6-6 and J is TRBJ1-1; D perhaps matches TRBD1 (5 bases). CDR1 and CDR2 (germline): MNHNY, SVGAGI (reference sequence). The CDR3 runs to 15 residues. V lost 0 bases and J 6 bases, leaving 14 bases between the germline ends.

The gene calls are TRBV6-1 and TRBJ2-1; TRBD1 matches at 7 bases. Trimming at V came to 3 bases and at J to 5 bases, leaving 4 bases not matched to a gene. From germline, CDR1 is MNHNS and CDR2 SASEGT. The CDR3 contains 14 residues. The CDR3 sequence is CASSDRGKNNEQFF. The CDR3 DNA reads as TGTGCCAGCAGTGACAGGGGGAAAAACAATGAGCAGTTCTTC.

V gene TRBV28 combines with J gene TRBJ2-7, with 10 bases identical to TRBD1. The CDR3 sequence is 17 residues long. From germline, CDR1 is MDHEN and CDR2 SYDVKM. The J segment lost 0 bases and the V segment lost 3 bases, leaving 8 bases of the junction unmatched. The CDR3 sequence is CASSFRDRGKSSYEQYF. The CDR3 bases are TGTGCCAGCAGTTTCCGGGACAGGGGAAAGAGCTCCTACGAGCAGTACTTC. The variable domain in full, completed from reference TRBV28 and TRBJ2-7, reads DVKVTQSSRYLVKRTGEKVFLECVQDMDHENMFWYRQDPGLGLRLIYFSYDVKMKEKGDIPEGYSVSREKKERFSLILESASTNQTSMYLCASSFRDRGKSSYEQYFGPGTRLTVT.